The present T cell receptor beta chain was sequenced within a study of blood T cell repertoires in COVID-19. Looking at the study overall: Samples came from the United States, Italy and Spain, spanning acute and convalescent COVID-19. Sources were T cells, B-cell-depleted T cells, or PBMCs; the material itself was cDNA or gDNA.

As originally analysed: The assay estimated nucleated cells by amplifying reference gene primers. The repertoire was sequenced with immunoSEQ multiplex PCR; TCRdb's copy has only in-frame clones and lacks some. The DNA gave D and trimming, while V, J and clone size come from that table. The sample has around 77,000 clones, approximately 84% seen once. The specimen was peripheral blood. This clonotype was obtained from an older man with active or convalescent COVID-19.

The DNA of the CDR3 is TGTGCCTGGAGTGTAGGCCTAGCGGGGGGCACAGATACGCAGTATTTT. Translating it yields CAWSVGLAGGTDTQYF. The V gene is TRBV30, the J gene TRBJ2-3; 10 bases align to TRBD2. V gave up 0 bases and J gave up 1 base; unmatched junction bases: 4. The CDR3 loop spans 16 amino acids. Per germline, CDR1 GTSNPN and CDR2 SVGIG (reference sequence).